This T cell receptor (beta chain) was profiled in a study of T cell responses to AZD1222 COVID-19 vaccine. Details on this clone: Its cognate antigen is unknown.

The study's findings and limits: Nearly half of spike-specific TCRs reportedly go after variant regions that carry no mutations. The study identified only 6 or 7 AZD1222 recipients as seropositive at baseline. Increased Spike-specific TCR breadth and depth were observed after two AZD1222 doses.

The method was immunoSEQ multiplex PCR; TCRdb's version includes in-frame clones alone and lacks a portion of them. The repertoire holds 120,000 or so clones, with approximately 90% as singletons. The source material was peripheral blood, sampled 28 days after the second AZD1222 dose. This sequence was found in an adult who received the AZD1222 COVID-19 vaccine.

CDR3 in amino acids: CASGTGRLENTIYF. DNA for the CDR3: TGCGCCAGCGGGACAGGGAGGTTGGAAAACACCATATATTTT. This sequence joins TRBV5-1 and TRBJ1-3; 9 bases map to TRBD1. CDR3 length: 14 amino acids. Trimming took 7 bases from V and 6 from J; bases not matched to a gene: 8. The germline V gene has CDR1 SGHRS and CDR2 YFSETQ.